This entry is about one T cell receptor beta chain. The data originate from a study of T cells after yellow fever vaccination. One entry per CDR3 protein, called by TCRdb with MiXCR from the 5' RACE reads. The table records 250,000 to 400,000 distinct CDR3 sequences, 4.1% of them present only once. This clonotype originated in a man aged 18 to 30 who received the YFV17D yellow fever vaccine. The sequencing here drew on PBMCs, taken 5 days after the yellow fever booster vaccination.

The CDR3 loop is CASSLENEAFF. The CDR3 DNA sequence: TGTGCCAGCAGCTTGGAGAATGAAGCTTTCTTT. This chain uses TRBV5-4 with TRBJ1-1; D remains unclear. V dropped 0 bases and J dropped 7 bases, with 4 bases sitting between them. Looked up from germline, CDR1 is SGHNT and CDR2 is YYREEE (reference sequence). CDR3 length equals 11 residues. Drawing the rest from reference TRBV5-4 and TRBJ1-1, the complete variable domain is ETGVTQSPTHLIKTRGQQVTLRCSSQSGHNTVSWYQQALGQGPQFIFQYYREEENGRGNFPPRFSGLQFPNYSSELNVNALELDDSALYLCASSLENEAFFGQGTRLTVV.